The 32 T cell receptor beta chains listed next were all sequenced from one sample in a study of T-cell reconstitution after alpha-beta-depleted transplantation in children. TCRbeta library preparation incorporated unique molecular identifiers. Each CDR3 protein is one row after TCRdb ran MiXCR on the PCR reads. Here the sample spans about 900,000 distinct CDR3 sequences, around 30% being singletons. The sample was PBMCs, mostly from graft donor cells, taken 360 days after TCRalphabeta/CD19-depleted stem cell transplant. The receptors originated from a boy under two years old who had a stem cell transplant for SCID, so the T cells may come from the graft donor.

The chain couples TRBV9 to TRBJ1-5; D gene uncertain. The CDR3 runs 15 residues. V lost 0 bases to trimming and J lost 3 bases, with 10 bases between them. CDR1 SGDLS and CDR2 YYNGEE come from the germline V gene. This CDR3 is CASSVEGGPNQPQHF. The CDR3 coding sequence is TGTGCCAGCAGCGTAGAAGGAGGCCCCAATCAGCCCCAGCATTTT.

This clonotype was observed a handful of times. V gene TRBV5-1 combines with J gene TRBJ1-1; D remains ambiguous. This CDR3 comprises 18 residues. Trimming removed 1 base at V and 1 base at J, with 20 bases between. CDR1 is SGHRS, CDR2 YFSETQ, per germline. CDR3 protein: CASSLIWFGLDPNTEAFF. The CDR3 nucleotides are TGCGCCAGCAGCTTGATCTGGTTTGGCTTGGACCCGAACACTGAAGCTTTCTTT. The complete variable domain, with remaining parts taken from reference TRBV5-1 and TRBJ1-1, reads KAGVTQTPRYLIKTRGQQVTLSCSPISGHRSVSWYQQTPGQGLQFLFEYFSETQRNKGNFPGRFSGRQFSNSRSEMNVSTLELGDSALYLCASSLIWFGLDPNTEAFFGQGTRLTVV.

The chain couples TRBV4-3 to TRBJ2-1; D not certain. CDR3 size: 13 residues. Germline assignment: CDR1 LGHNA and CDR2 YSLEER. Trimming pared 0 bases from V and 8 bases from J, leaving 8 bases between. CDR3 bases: TGCGCCAGCAGCCAAGATTTTATCCATGAGCAGTTCTTC. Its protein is CASSQDFIHEQFF.

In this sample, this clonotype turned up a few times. The CDR3 DNA sequence: TGCGCCAGCAGCTTGGGGCAGAAAACAACTAATGAAAAACTGTTTTTT. This translates into CASSLGQKTTNEKLFF. The J gene is TRBJ1-4, the V gene TRBV5-1, with D unclear. This CDR3 has 16 residues. Per the germline V gene, CDR1 is SGHRS and CDR2 is YFSETQ. V lost 0 bases to trimming and J lost 0 bases, with 9 bases between them.

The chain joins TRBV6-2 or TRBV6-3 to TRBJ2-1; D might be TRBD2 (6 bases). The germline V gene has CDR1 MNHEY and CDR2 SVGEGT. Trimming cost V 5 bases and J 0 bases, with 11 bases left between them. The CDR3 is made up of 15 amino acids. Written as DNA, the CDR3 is TGTGCCAGCAGTCAACGGGGGAACTCCTACAATGAGCAGTTCTTC. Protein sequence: CASSQRGNSYNEQFF.

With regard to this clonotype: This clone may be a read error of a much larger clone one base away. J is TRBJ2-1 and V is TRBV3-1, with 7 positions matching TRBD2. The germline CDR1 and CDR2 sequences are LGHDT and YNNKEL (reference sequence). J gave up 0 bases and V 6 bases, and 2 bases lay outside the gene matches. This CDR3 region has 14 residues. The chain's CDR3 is CASRAGDSYNEQFF. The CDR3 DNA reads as TGTGCCAGCAGGGCGGGGGACTCCTACAATGAGCAGTTCTTC.

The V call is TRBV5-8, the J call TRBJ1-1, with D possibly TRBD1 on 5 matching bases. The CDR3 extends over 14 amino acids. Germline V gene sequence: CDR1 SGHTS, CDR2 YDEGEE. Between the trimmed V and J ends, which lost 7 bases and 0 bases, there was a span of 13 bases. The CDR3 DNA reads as TGTGCCAGCCGTCGTGGGGGAATGAACACTGAAGCTTTCTTT. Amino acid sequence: CASRRGGMNTEAFF.

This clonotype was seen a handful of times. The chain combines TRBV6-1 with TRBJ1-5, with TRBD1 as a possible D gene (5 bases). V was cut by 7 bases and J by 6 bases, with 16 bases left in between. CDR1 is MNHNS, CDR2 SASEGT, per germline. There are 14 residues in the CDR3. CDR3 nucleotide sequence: TGTGCCAGCACCTCGGGGGGGGTGGGTCAGCCCCAGCATTTT. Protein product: CASTSGGVGQPQHF.

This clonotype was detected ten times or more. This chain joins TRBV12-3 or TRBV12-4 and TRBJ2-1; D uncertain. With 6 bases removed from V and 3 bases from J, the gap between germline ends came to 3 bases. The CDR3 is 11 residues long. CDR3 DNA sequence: TGTGCCAGCAGCCGCTACAATGAGCAGTTCTTC. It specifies CASSRYNEQFF.

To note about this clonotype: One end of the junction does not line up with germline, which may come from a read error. Here the CDR3 reads CARSSRQGQETQYF. The CDR3 nucleotides read TGTGCCAGAAGTTCCCGACAGGGACAAGAGACCCAGTACTTC. The chain links TRBV28 to TRBJ2-5; 7 bases are shared with TRBD1. Germline loops: CDR1 MDHEN, CDR2 SYDVKM. There are 14 residues in the CDR3.

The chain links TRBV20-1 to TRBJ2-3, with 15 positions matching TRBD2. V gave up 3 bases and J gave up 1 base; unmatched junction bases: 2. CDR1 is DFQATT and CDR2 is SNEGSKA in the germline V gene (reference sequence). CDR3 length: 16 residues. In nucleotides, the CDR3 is TGCAGTGCTAGCGGGACTAGCGGGGGGCGCACAGATACGCAGTATTTT. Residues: CSASGTSGGRTDTQYF.

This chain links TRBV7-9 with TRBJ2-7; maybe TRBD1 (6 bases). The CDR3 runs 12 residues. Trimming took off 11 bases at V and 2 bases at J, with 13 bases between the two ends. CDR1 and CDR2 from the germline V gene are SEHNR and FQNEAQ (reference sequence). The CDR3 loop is CAFEQGPYEQYF. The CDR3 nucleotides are TGTGCCTTCGAACAGGGCCCCTACGAGCAGTACTTC.

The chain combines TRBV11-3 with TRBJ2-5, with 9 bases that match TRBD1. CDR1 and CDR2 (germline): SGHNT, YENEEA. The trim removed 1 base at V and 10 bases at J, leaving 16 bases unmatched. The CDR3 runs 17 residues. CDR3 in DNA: TGTGCCAGCAGCTTAGGTGCTGCCGGGACAGGGTATTCTGGCCAGTACTTC. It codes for CASSLGAAGTGYSGQYF.

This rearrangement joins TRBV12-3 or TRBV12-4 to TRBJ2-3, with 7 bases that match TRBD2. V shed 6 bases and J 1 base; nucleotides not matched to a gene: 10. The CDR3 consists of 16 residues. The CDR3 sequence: CASSRQNAGGTDTQYF. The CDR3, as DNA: TGTGCCAGCAGCCGACAGAATGCGGGGGGCACAGATACGCAGTATTTT.

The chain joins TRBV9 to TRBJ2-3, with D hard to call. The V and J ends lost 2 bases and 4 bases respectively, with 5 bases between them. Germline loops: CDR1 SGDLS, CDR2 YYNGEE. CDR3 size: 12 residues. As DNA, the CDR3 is TGTGCCAGCAGCGTTCCCGCAGATACGCAGTATTTT. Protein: CASSVPADTQYF.

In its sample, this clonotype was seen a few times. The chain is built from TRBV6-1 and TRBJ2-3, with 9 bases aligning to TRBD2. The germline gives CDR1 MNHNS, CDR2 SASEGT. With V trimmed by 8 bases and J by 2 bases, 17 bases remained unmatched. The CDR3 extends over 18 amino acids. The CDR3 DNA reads TGTGCCAGCTCCGGCCATAGAAGCGGGGGGCTTCCCACAGATACGCAGTATTTT. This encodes CASSGHRSGGLPTDTQYF.

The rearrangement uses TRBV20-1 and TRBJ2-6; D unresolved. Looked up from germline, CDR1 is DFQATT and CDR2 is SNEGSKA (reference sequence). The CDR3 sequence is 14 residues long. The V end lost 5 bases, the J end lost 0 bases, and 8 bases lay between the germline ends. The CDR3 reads CSAWADSGANVLTF. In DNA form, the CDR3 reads TGCAGTGCTTGGGCTGACTCTGGGGCCAACGTCCTGACTTTC.

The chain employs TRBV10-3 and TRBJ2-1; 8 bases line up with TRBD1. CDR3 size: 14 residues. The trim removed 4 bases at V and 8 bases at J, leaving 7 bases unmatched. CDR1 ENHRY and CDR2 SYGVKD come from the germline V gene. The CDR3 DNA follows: TGTGCCATCAGTGGGACAGGGTCAATGGATGAGCAGTTCTTC. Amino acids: CAISGTGSMDEQFF.

CDR3: CSAPISWSEQYF. DNA of the CDR3: TGCAGTGCTCCCATTAGTTGGAGCGAGCAGTACTTC. This chain uses TRBV20-1 with TRBJ2-7; no definite D call. Looked up from germline, CDR1 is DFQATT and CDR2 is SNEGSKA (reference sequence). Trimming cost V 5 bases and J 6 bases, with 14 bases left between them. This CDR3 comprises 12 residues.

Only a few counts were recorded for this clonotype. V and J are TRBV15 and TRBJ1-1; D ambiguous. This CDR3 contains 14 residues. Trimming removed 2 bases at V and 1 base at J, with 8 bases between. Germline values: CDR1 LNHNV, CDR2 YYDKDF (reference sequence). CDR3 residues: CATSRQTENTEAFF. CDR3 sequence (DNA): TGTGCCACCAGCAGACAAACAGAGAACACTGAAGCTTTCTTT.

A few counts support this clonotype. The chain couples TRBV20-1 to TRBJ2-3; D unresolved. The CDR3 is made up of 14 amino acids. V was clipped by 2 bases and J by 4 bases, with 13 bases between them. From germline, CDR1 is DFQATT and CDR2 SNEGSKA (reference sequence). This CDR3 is CSARKAPGADTQYF. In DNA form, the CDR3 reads TGCAGTGCTAGAAAAGCTCCAGGCGCAGATACGCAGTATTTT.

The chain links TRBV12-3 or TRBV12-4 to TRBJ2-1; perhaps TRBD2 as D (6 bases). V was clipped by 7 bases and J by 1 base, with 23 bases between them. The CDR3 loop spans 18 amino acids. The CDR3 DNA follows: TGTGCCAGCAACCCACGTGGGCAGATCCGGGGGTCCTACAATGAGCAGTTCTTC. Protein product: CASNPRGQIRGSYNEQFF.

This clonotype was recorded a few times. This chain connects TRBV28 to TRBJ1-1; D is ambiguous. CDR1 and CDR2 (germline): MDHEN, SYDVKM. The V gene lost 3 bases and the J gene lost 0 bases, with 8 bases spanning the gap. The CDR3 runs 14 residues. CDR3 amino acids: CASSFLGVNTEAFF. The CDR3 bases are TGTGCCAGCAGTTTCTTGGGTGTGAACACTGAAGCTTTCTTT. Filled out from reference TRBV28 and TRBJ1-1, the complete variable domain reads DVKVTQSSRYLVKRTGEKVFLECVQDMDHENMFWYRQDPGLGLRLIYFSYDVKMKEKGDIPEGYSVSREKKERFSLILESASTNQTSMYLCASSFLGVNTEAFFGQGTRLTVV.

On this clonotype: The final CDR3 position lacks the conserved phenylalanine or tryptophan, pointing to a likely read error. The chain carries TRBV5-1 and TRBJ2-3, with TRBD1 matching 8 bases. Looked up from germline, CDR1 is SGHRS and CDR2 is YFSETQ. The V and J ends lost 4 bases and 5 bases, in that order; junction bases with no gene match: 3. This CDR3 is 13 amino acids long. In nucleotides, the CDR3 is TGCGCCAGCAGCACAGGGGGGAGAGATACGCAGTATTTG. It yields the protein CASSTGGRDTQYL.

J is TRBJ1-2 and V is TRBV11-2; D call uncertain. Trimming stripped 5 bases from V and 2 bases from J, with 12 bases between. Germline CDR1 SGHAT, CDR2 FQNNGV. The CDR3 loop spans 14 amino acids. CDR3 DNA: TGTGCCAGCAGCCTCCTCGCGGAGAACTATGGCTACACCTTC. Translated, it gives CASSLLAENYGYTF.

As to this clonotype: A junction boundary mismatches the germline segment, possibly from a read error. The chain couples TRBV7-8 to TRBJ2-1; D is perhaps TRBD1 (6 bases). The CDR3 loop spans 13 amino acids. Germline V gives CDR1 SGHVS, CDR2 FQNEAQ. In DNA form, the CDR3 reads TGTGCCACCAGCTTAGGACAGCCCAATGAGCAGTTCTTC. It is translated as CATSLGQPNEQFF.

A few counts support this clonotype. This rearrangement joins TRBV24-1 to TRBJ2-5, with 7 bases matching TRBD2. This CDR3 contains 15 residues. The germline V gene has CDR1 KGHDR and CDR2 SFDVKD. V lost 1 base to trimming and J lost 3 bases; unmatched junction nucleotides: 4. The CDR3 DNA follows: TGTGCCACCAGTGATTTACGGCGGGGGAAAGAGACCCAGTACTTC. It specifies CATSDLRRGKETQYF.

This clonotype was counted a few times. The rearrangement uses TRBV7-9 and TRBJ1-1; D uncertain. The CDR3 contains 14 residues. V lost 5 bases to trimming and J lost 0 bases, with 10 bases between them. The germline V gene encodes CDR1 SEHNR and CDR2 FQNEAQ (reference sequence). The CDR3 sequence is CASSHPNMNTEAFF. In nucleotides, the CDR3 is TGTGCCAGCAGCCACCCGAATATGAACACTGAAGCTTTCTTT.

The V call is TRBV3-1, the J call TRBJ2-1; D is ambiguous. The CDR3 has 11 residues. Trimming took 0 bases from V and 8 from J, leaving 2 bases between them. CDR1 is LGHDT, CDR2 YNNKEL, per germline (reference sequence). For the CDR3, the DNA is TGTGCCAGCAGCCAAGAGTATGAGCAGTTCTTC. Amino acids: CASSQEYEQFF.

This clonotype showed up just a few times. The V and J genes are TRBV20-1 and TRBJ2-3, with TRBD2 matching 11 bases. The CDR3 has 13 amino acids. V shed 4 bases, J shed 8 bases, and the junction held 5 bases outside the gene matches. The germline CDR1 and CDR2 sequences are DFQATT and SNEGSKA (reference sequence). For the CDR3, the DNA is TGCAGTGCTAACTTAGCGGGGGGGCCTACGCAGTATTTT. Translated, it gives CSANLAGGPTQYF.

CDR3: CASSYRRGTGANVLTF. The CDR3, as DNA: TGTGCCAGCAGTTACCGGCGCGGGACTGGGGCCAACGTCCTGACTTTC. V is TRBV6-5 and J is TRBJ2-6; TRBD2 is a possible D gene (6 bases). Per germline, CDR1 MNHEY and CDR2 SVGAGI. The CDR3 spans 16 residues. V was shortened by 2 bases and J by 2 bases, with 10 bases between the two germline ends.

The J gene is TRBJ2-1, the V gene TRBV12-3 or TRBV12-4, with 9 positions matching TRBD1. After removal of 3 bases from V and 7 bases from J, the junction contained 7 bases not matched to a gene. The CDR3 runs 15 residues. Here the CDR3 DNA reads TGTGCCAGCAGTTTCCGGGGACAGGGCTTGAATGAGCAGTTCTTC. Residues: CASSFRGQGLNEQFF.